The 17 T cell receptor beta chains listed next were all sequenced from one sample in a study of tumor and adjacent non-tumor tissue in lung cancer. No cell sorting was done before RNA was extracted from the tissue. A modified ARM-PCR protocol with three rounds of nested PCR amplified TCRbeta. Via MiXCR, TCRdb re-called the multiplex PCR reads, giving one row per CDR3 protein. Of 70,000 to 80,000 distinct CDR3 sequences detected, about two thirds appear once; the ten largest clones hold roughly a tenth. Source material: lung tumor tissue. The receptors shown here come from a woman between 40 and 50 years old with non-small cell lung cancer.

As regards this clonotype: The junction does not match germline at one end; this may be a read error. The CDR3 DNA follows: TGCGCCAGAAGCCAAACCCAAAACCGAAATCAGCCCCAGCATTTT. Its protein is CARSQTQNRNQPQHF. The rearrangement uses TRBV4-1 and TRBJ1-5, with D uncertain. This CDR3 region has 15 residues. The germline gives CDR1 MGHRA, CDR2 YSYEKL.

Regarding this clonotype: At one boundary the junction diverges from the germline segment, which might be a read error. The chain carries TRBV11-1 and TRBJ2-1, with D unclear. The J call may be mistaken, given a closer DNA end match to TRBJ2-7. Germline V lookup: CDR1 SGHAT, CDR2 FQDESV (reference sequence). The CDR3 contains 15 residues. The CDR3 nucleotides read TGTGCCAACAGCTTATGGGCGGTAGATTACAATGAGCAGTACTTC. It encodes CANSLWAVDYNEQYF.

Remarks on this clonotype: The final CDR3 position lacks the conserved phenylalanine or tryptophan, pointing to a likely read error. It is unclear where the CDR3 begins or ends on the DNA, so no DNA is shown, and the CDR3 is as TCRdb lists it. V and J are TRBV11-2 and TRBJ1-1; the D call TRBD1 from the table was never checked on the DNA. The CDR3 has 14 amino acids, counting both end residues. The germline V gene has CDR1 SGHAT and CDR2 FQNNGV. CDR3 amino acids: CASSPFTGGTEAVS.

This clonotype was observed once. This may be a read error: a much more frequent sequence differs by one nucleotide. The chain uses TRBV30 and TRBJ1-4, with a tentative D call TRBD1 (6 bases). Trimming removed 1 base at V and 5 bases at J, with 11 bases between. Germline CDR1 GTSNPN, CDR2 SVGIG (reference sequence). The CDR3 length is 14 residues. Here the CDR3 reads CAWSAQGLNEKLFF. The DNA of the CDR3 is TGTGCCTGGAGTGCACAGGGCCTGAATGAAAAACTGTTTTTT.

About this clonotype itself: Relative to the germline gene, one junction end is altered; a read error may explain this. The V and J genes are TRBV29-1 and TRBJ2-7; 8 positions agree with TRBD2. In germline, CDR1 is SQVTM, CDR2 ANQGSEA. The CDR3 has 14 amino acids. The CDR3 spells CSVAVSGKLYEQYF. CDR3 bases: TGCAGTGTTGCCGTTAGCGGGAAGTTATACGAGCAGTACTTC.

To note about this clonotype: Likely a read error: the CDR3 ends without its conserved phenylalanine or tryptophan. No DNA is shown, since the ends of the CDR3 on it are uncertain; the CDR3 is the one TCRdb lists. The chain combines TRBV6-5 with TRBJ2-7. The CDR3 contains 16 residues when both ends are counted. The germline CDR1 and CDR2 sequences are MNHEY and SVGAGI. The CDR3 reads CASSLGPNLNLYEQYL.

About this clonotype itself: Mismatch with germline at one junction end may stem from a read error. The rearrangement links TRBV5-4 to TRBJ2-7; either TRBD1 or TRBD2 may supply D (5 bases each). The CDR3 extends over 16 amino acids. CDR1 and CDR2 (germline): SGHNT, YYREEE (reference sequence). CDR3 amino acids: CVSSWDPSSPLDEQYF. CDR3 coding DNA: TGTGTCAGCAGCTGGGACCCTTCGTCCCCGTTAGACGAGCAGTACTTC.

This clonotype turned up a few times. This may stem from a read error, because a much larger clone lies one nucleotide away. This sequence joins TRBV28 and TRBJ2-1; the match to TRBD1 covers 10 bases. This CDR3 spans 20 amino acids. Germline assignment: CDR1 MDHEN and CDR2 SYDVKM. CDR3 in DNA: TGTACCAGCAGTCCACTGGACAGGGGGGCCCGGGGGGACTCCTACAATGAGCAGTTCTTC. This encodes CTSSPLDRGARGDSYNEQFF. The whole variable domain, remainder taken from reference TRBV28 and TRBJ2-1, is DVKVTQSSRYLVKRTGEKVFLECVQDMDHENMFWYRQDPGLGLRLIYFSYDVKMKEKGDIPEGYSVSREKKERFSLILESASTNQTSMYLCTSSPLDRGARGDSYNEQFFGPGTRLTVL.

The rearrangement links TRBV29-1 to TRBJ2-1, with 11 bases that match TRBD2. V dropped 7 bases and J dropped 10; count of bases not matched to a gene: 18. The CDR3 has 16 residues. Germline V lookup: CDR1 SQVTM, CDR2 ANQGSEA. The CDR3 loop reads CSAYLGGLAVAAEQFF. In nucleotides, the CDR3 is TGCAGCGCTTATTTAGGGGGACTAGCGGTAGCGGCGGAGCAGTTCTTC.

With respect to this clonotype: This is likely a read error, given that the CDR3 carries no conserved phenylalanine or tryptophan at its end. The chain recombines TRBV11-3 with TRBJ2-1; D is unclear. The CDR3 is 16 residues long. V lost 5 bases and J 1 base, leaving 15 bases between the germline ends. Looked up from germline, CDR1 is SGHNT and CDR2 is YENEEA. The CDR3 DNA sequence: TGTGCCAGCAGCCCCCTCACGCGGAGATCCTACAATGAGCAGTTCTTA. Translating gives CASSPLTRRSYNEQFL.

The chain couples TRBV29-1 to TRBJ2-1, with 8 bases fitting TRBD2. CDR1 is SQVTM, CDR2 ANQGSEA, per germline. The CDR3 has 14 amino acids. CDR3 sequence: CIVGAGGHYNEQFF. The CDR3 region has the DNA TGCATCGTCGGGGCGGGGGGCCACTACAATGAGCAGTTCTTC.

This clonotype was recorded only once. Since a much larger clone is just one base distant, this may be a read error. Lacking the conserved final phenylalanine or tryptophan, this CDR3 likely reflects a read error. The chain recombines TRBV29-1 with TRBJ1-2, with 7 bases matching TRBD1. CDR3 size: 13 residues. CDR1 is SQVTM and CDR2 is ANQGSEA in the germline V gene. CDR3 sequence reads: CNVLLQGGSGYTL. The DNA of the CDR3 is TGCAACGTCCTTTTACAAGGGGGCTCTGGCTACACCTTA.

With regard to this clonotype: The germline gene is not matched at one end of the junction; a read error may be the cause. The V call is TRBV29-1, the J call TRBJ2-7; TRBD2 matches at 8 bases. Germline CDR1 is SQVTM and CDR2 is ANQGSEA. The CDR3 spans 17 residues. CDR3 nucleotides: TGCAGTGTTGTGGGGGACTTGTCAGGGACTAGATCCTACGAGCAGTACTTC. This translates into CSVVGDLSGTRSYEQYF.

On this clonotype itself: It may be a read error: a sequence one base away is much more abundant. The J gene is TRBJ2-7, the V gene TRBV10-3, with TRBD2 identical over 13 bases. The CDR3 loop spans 15 amino acids. Per germline, CDR1 ENHRY and CDR2 SYGVKD. The CDR3 DNA follows: TGTGTCATCAGTGAAAGACTAGCGGGAGGTGACGAGCAGTACTTC. Protein sequence: CVISERLAGGDEQYF.

As regards this clonotype: This may be a read error, as it is one base from a much larger clone. This rearrangement joins TRBV6-5 to TRBJ2-6; 8 bases map to TRBD1. Germline trimming cut 7 bases from V and 4 bases from J; bases unmatched to any gene: 6. The CDR3 runs to 15 residues. Germline CDR1 reads MNHEY; CDR2 reads SVGAGI. The CDR3 coding sequence is TGTGCCAGCAATTGGACAGGGACCGGGGCCAACGTCCTGACTTTC. Protein sequence: CASNWTGTGANVLTF.

The gene calls are TRBV20-1 and TRBJ2-1; TRBD1 matches at 9 bases. V was clipped by 3 bases and J by 5 bases; unmatched bases: 11. The CDR3 length is 16 residues. The germline V gene has CDR1 DFQATT and CDR2 SNEGSKA (reference sequence). The CDR3 loop is CSARALQGAAHNEQFF. In DNA, the CDR3 is TGCAGTGCTAGGGCCTTACAGGGGGCCGCACACAATGAGCAGTTCTTC.

This clonotype was seen a handful of times. This may be a read error: a much more frequent sequence differs by one nucleotide. V is TRBV28 and J is TRBJ2-1; TRBD2 matches at 15 bases. The germline gives CDR1 MDHEN, CDR2 SYDVKM. CDR3 length: 14 amino acids. The junction had 4 bases not matched to a gene; V was cut back by 5 bases and J by 11 bases. CDR3 coding DNA: TGTGCCAGCAGTAGGGGACTAGCGGGAGGTAAGCAGTTCTTC. Amino acids: CASSRGLAGGKQFF.